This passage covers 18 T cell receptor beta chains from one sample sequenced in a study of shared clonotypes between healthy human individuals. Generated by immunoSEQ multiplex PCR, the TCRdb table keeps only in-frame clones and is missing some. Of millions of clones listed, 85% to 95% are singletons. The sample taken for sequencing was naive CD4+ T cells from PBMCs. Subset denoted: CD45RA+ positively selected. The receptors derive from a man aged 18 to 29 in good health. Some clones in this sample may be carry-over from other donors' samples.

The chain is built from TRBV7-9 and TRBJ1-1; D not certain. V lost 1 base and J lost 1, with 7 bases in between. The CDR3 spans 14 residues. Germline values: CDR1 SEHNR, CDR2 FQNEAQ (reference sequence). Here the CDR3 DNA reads TGTGCCAGCAGCTTAGGGACTACGAACACTGAAGCTTTCTTT. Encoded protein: CASSLGTTNTEAFF.

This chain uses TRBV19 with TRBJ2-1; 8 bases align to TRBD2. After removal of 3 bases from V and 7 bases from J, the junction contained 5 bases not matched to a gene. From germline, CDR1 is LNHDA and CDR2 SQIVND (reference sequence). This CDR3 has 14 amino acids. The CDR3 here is CASSISGGLNEQFF. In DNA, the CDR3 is TGTGCCAGTAGTATCAGCGGGGGTCTTAATGAGCAGTTCTTC. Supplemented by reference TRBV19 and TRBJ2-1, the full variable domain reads DGGITQSPKYLFRKEGQNVTLSCEQNLNHDAMYWYRQDPGQGLRLIYYSQIVNDFQKGDIAEGYSVSREKKESFPLTVTSAQKNPTAFYLCASSISGGLNEQFFGPGTRLTVL.

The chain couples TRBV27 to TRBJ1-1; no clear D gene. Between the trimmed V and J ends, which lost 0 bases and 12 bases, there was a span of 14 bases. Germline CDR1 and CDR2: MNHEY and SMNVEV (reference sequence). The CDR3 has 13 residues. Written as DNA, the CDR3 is TGTGCCAGCAGTTTATCGGAAAGGACCGGGACTTTCTTT. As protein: CASSLSERTGTFF.

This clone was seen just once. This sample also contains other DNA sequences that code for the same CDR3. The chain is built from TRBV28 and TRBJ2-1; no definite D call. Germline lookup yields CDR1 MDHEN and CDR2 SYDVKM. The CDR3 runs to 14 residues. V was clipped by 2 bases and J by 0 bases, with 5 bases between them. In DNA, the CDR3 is TGTGCCAGCAGTTTAGGTAGCTCCTACAATGAGCAGTTCTTC. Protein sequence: CASSLGSSYNEQFF.

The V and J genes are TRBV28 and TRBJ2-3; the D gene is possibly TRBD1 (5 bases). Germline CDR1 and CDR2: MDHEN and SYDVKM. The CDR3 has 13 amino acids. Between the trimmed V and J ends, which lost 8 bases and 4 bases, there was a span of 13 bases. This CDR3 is CASVPGYADTQYF. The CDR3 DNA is TGTGCCAGCGTGCCAGGGTATGCAGATACGCAGTATTTT. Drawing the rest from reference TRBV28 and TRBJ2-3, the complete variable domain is DVKVTQSSRYLVKRTGEKVFLECVQDMDHENMFWYRQDPGLGLRLIYFSYDVKMKEKGDIPEGYSVSREKKERFSLILESASTNQTSMYLCASVPGYADTQYFGPGTRLTVL.

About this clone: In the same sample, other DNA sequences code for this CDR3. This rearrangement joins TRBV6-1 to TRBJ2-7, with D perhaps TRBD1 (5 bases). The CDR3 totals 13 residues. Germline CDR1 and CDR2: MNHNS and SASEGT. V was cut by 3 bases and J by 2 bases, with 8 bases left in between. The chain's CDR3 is CASSEGRAYEQYF. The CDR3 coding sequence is TGTGCCAGCAGTGAGGGCAGGGCCTACGAGCAGTACTTC.

The CDR3 DNA reads TGTGCCAGCAGCCAGTCGAGGTCCGAGCAGTACTTC. It yields the protein CASSQSRSEQYF. This sequence joins TRBV14 and TRBJ2-7; D unclear. The CDR3 length is 12 residues. In germline, CDR1 is SGHDN, CDR2 FVKESK. The V end was cut by 3 bases, the J end by 6 bases, with 9 bases between.

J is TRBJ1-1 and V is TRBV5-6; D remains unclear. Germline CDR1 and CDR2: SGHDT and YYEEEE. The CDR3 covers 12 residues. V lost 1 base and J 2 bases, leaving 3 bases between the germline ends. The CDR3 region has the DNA TGTGCCAGCAGCTTGTTAAACACTGAAGCTTTCTTT. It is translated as CASSLLNTEAFF.

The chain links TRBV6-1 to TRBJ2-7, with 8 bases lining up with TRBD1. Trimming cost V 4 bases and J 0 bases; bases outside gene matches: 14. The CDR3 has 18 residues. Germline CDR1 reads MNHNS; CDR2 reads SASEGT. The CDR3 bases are TGTGCCAGCAGTGCCCCAGGGGGCCGCGGTCCGAGCTCCTACGAGCAGTACTTC. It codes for CASSAPGGRGPSSYEQYF.

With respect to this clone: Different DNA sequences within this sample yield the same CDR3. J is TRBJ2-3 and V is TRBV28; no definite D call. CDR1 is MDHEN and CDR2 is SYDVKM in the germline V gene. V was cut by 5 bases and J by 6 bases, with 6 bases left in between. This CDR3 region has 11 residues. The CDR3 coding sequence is TGTGCCAGCAGTCTAGGCGATACGCAGTATTTT. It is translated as CASSLGDTQYF.

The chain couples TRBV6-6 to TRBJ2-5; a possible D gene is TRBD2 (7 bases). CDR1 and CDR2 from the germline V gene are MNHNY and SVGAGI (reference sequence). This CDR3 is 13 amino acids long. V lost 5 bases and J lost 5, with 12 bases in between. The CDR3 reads CASSRRGGETQYF. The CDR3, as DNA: TGTGCCAGCAGTCGAAGGGGGGGGGAGACCCAGTACTTC.

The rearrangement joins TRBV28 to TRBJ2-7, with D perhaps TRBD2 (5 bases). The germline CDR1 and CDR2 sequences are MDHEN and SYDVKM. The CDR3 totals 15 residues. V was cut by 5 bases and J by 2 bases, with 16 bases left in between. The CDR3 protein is CASSPPGIFPYEQYF. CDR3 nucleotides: TGTGCCAGCAGTCCACCCGGGATTTTTCCCTACGAGCAGTACTTC. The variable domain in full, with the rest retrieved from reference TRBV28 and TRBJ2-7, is DVKVTQSSRYLVKRTGEKVFLECVQDMDHENMFWYRQDPGLGLRLIYFSYDVKMKEKGDIPEGYSVSREKKERFSLILESASTNQTSMYLCASSPPGIFPYEQYFGPGTRLTVT.

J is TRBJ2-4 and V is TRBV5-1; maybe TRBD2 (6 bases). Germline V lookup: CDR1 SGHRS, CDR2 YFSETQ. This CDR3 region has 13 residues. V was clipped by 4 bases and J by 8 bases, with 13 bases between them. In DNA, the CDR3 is TGCGCCAGCAGCCTTGGGGACTTGGACATTCAGTACTTC. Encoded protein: CASSLGDLDIQYF.

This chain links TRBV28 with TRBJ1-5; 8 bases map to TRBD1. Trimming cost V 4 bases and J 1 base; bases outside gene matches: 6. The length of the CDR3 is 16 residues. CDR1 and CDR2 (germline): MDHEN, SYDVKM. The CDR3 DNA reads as TGTGCCAGCAGTTCCCCTGGACAGGGAAGCAATCAGCCCCAGCATTTT. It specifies CASSSPGQGSNQPQHF. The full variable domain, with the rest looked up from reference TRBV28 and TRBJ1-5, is DVKVTQSSRYLVKRTGEKVFLECVQDMDHENMFWYRQDPGLGLRLIYFSYDVKMKEKGDIPEGYSVSREKKERFSLILESASTNQTSMYLCASSSPGQGSNQPQHFGDGTRLSIL.

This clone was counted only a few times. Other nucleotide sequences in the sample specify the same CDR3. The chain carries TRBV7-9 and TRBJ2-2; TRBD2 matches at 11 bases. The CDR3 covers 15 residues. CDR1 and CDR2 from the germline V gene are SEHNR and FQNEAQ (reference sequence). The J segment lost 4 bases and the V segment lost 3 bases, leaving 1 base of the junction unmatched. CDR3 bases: TGTGCCAGCAGCTTGGGGACTAGCGGCACCGGGGAGCTGTTTTTT. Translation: CASSLGTSGTGELFF. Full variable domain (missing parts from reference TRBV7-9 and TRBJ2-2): DTGVSQNPRHKITKRGQNVTFRCDPISEHNRLYWYRQTLGQGPEFLTYFQNEAQLEKSRLLSDRFSAERPKGSFSTLEIQRTEQGDSAMYLCASSLGTSGTGELFFGEGSRLTVL.

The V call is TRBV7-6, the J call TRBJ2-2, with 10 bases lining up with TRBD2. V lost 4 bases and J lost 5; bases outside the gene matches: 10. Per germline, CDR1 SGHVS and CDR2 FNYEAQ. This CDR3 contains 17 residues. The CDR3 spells CASSSSGTSVTTGELFF. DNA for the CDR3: TGTGCCAGCAGCTCTTCCGGGACTAGCGTAACAACCGGGGAGCTGTTTTTT.

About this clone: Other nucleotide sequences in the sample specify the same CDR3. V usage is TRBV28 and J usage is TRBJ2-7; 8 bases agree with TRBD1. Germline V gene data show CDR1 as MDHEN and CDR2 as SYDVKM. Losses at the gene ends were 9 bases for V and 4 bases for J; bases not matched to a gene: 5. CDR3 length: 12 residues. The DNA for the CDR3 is TGTGCCAGTAGACAGGGGAGGTACGAGCAGTACTTC. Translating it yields CASRQGRYEQYF.

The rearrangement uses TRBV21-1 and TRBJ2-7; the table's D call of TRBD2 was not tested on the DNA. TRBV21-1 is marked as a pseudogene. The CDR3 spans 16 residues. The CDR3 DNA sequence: TGTGCCAGCAGCAAAGTTCCGGGGGAACTCACCTACGAGCAGTACTTC. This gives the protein CASSKVPGELTYEQYF.